The 22 T cell receptor beta chains below were found in one sample sequenced in a study of regulatory T cells. General study points: In CD3G-deficient patients, conventional CD4+ T cells were enriched for hydrophobic CDR3 residues at positions 6 and 7.

Amplification used 52 TRBV primers and 13 TRBJ primers. Sequencing used immunoSEQ multiplex PCR; TCRdb keeps in-frame clones, though not all of them. The sample includes tens of thousands of clones, roughly 90% of them seen just once. What these receptors recognize is not known. Source material: conventional CD4+ T cells sorted from blood. The receptors shown here come from a child between 10 and 17 years old with CD3G deficiency.

J is TRBJ2-1 and V is TRBV30; TRBD2 agrees at 13 bases. Germline loops: CDR1 GTSNPN, CDR2 SVGIG (reference sequence). CDR3 length: 12 residues. V was clipped by 2 bases and J by 14 bases; unmatched bases: 3. In nucleotides, the CDR3 is TGTGCCTGGAGTTCCGGACTAGCGGGAGAGTTCTTC. It yields the protein CAWSSGLAGEFF. The whole variable domain, remainder taken from reference TRBV30 and TRBJ2-1, is SQTIHQWPATLVQPVGSPLSLECTVEGTSNPNLYWYRQAAGRGLQLLFYSVGIGQISSEVPQNLSASRPQDRQFILSSKKLLLSDSGFYLCAWSSGLAGEFFGPGTRLTVL.

The chain combines TRBV4-1 with TRBJ1-1; possible D gene TRBD1, 6 bases. CDR1 is MGHRA, CDR2 YSYEKL, per germline. V was shortened by 6 bases and J by 8 bases, with 25 bases between the two germline ends. The CDR3 spans 16 residues. CDR3 residues: CASSSPGQPPFDEAFF. The DNA for the CDR3 is TGCGCCAGCAGTTCACCGGGACAACCGCCTTTTGACGAAGCTTTCTTT.

The chain has TRBV28 and TRBJ1-1; a possible D gene is TRBD1 (5 bases). The V and J ends lost 3 bases and 5 bases respectively, with 13 bases between them. CDR3 size: 14 residues. Germline CDR1 MDHEN, CDR2 SYDVKM. The CDR3 DNA reads as TGTGCCAGCAGTTTTATGGGGCGGAGTACTGAAGCTTTCTTT. The encoded protein is CASSFMGRSTEAFF.

This chain connects TRBV5-1 to TRBJ2-3; D is possibly TRBD1 or TRBD2 (6 bases each). The CDR3 totals 15 residues. Trimming pared 0 bases from V and 2 bases from J, leaving 10 bases between. Per germline, CDR1 SGHRS and CDR2 YFSETQ. The CDR3 is CASSLEGGTTDTQYF. CDR3 nucleotides: TGCGCCAGCAGCTTGGAGGGGGGAACCACAGATACGCAGTATTTT.

The chain is built from TRBV6-5 and TRBJ1-2, with TRBD1 as a possible D gene (5 bases). CDR3 length equals 14 residues. Germline V gives CDR1 MNHEY, CDR2 SVGAGI. V was trimmed by 7 bases and J by 10 bases, leaving 22 bases between them. CDR3 sequence reads: CASTLGGKGGLYTF. In DNA form, the CDR3 reads TGTGCCAGCACCCTTGGGGGGAAAGGAGGTCTCTACACCTTC.

The rearrangement links TRBV10-1 to TRBJ1-5; D call uncertain. This CDR3 is 16 amino acids long. Germline values: CDR1 WNHNN, CDR2 SYGVQD (reference sequence). V was trimmed by 3 bases and J by 4 bases, leaving 16 bases between them. CDR3 nucleotides: TGCGCCAGCAGTGAATCATGGGAAAGCGTTAATCAGCCCCAGCATTTT. This sequence encodes CASSESWESVNQPQHF.

The rearrangement links TRBV6-1 to TRBJ2-6; TRBD1 is a possible D gene (6 bases). With 2 bases removed from V and 4 bases from J, the gap between germline ends came to 15 bases. Germline assignment: CDR1 MNHNS and CDR2 SASEGT. This CDR3 has 17 residues. Here the CDR3 reads CASSERQGSIGANVLTF. In nucleotides, the CDR3 is TGTGCCAGCAGTGAACGGCAGGGGAGCATAGGGGCCAACGTCCTGACTTTC.

V and J are TRBV2 and TRBJ2-2; tentative D call: TRBD1 (5 bases). Trimming shortened V by 4 bases and J by 3 bases, and 15 bases separated the two germline ends. Germline V gives CDR1 SNHLY, CDR2 FYNNEI. The CDR3 totals 16 residues. CDR3 coding DNA: TGTGCCAGCAGTGCTCACAGGTCAAGTCACACCGGGGAGCTGTTTTTT. Translation: CASSAHRSSHTGELFF.

In regard to this clone: The same CDR3 can be traced to other DNA sequences in this sample. V and J are TRBV6-1 and TRBJ1-2, with D perhaps matching TRBD1 (5 bases). Per germline, CDR1 MNHNS and CDR2 SASEGT. The CDR3 has 14 residues. Trimming took off 2 bases at V and 2 bases at J, with 9 bases between the two ends. The CDR3 sequence is CASSEWGRNYGYTF. The DNA for the CDR3 is TGTGCCAGCAGTGAATGGGGACGGAACTATGGCTACACCTTC.

The V call is TRBV10-3, the J call TRBJ2-3; 10 bases are shared with TRBD2. The CDR3 extends over 18 amino acids. The germline CDR1 and CDR2 sequences are ENHRY and SYGVKD. J gave up 2 bases and V 3 bases, and 11 bases lay outside the gene matches. The CDR3 region has the DNA TGTGCCATCAGTGATAATCGGTTAGCGGGAGGTAACACAGATACGCAGTATTTT. This codes for CAISDNRLAGGNTDTQYF.

This clone showed up just once. This sequence joins TRBV28 and TRBJ1-2; 10 bases match TRBD1. J was trimmed by 2 bases and V by 6 bases; bases with no gene match: 9. Germline lookup yields CDR1 MDHEN and CDR2 SYDVKM. The CDR3 length is 16 residues. The CDR3 reads CASSQGTGEGNYGYTF. CDR3 nucleotide sequence: TGTGCCAGCAGCCAAGGGACAGGGGAAGGGAACTATGGCTACACCTTC.

For the CDR3, the DNA is TGTGCCAGCAGCCGGACAGGGGGGACTTCCGAGCAGTACTTC. It is translated as CASSRTGGTSEQYF. The chain recombines TRBV28 with TRBJ2-7; 10 positions match TRBD1. The length of the CDR3 is 14 residues. Losses at the gene ends were 6 bases for V and 6 bases for J; bases not matched to a gene: 8. Per germline, CDR1 MDHEN and CDR2 SYDVKM.

This chain connects TRBV10-3 to TRBJ1-6, with D maybe TRBD1 (6 bases). This CDR3 has 13 amino acids. In germline, CDR1 is ENHRY, CDR2 SYGVKD. The V end was cut by 3 bases, the J end by 10 bases, with 10 bases between. The CDR3 sequence: CAISEQGESPLHF. CDR3 DNA sequence: TGTGCCATCAGTGAACAGGGAGAATCACCCCTCCACTTT.

The chain carries TRBV30 and TRBJ2-2; D possibly uses TRBD1 or TRBD2 (6 bases each). Trimming removed 2 bases from V and 4 bases from J, with 11 bases in between. Germline-derived CDR1 and CDR2 are GTSNPN and SVGIG (reference sequence). The CDR3 consists of 14 residues. The CDR3 is CAWSSEGGTGELFF. CDR3 DNA sequence: TGTGCCTGGAGTTCGGAGGGGGGCACCGGGGAGCTGTTTTTT. Full variable domain (missing parts from reference TRBV30 and TRBJ2-2): SQTIHQWPATLVQPVGSPLSLECTVEGTSNPNLYWYRQAAGRGLQLLFYSVGIGQISSEVPQNLSASRPQDRQFILSSKKLLLSDSGFYLCAWSSEGGTGELFFGEGSRLTVL.

This clone appeared once. The chain combines TRBV12-5 with TRBJ2-7; 7 bases line up with TRBD2. This CDR3 is 14 amino acids long. The V and J ends lost 3 bases and 4 bases, in that order; junction bases with no gene match: 6. CDR1 is LGHNT and CDR2 is FRNRAP in the germline V gene. The CDR3 sequence is CASGLRRGGYEQYF. For the CDR3, the DNA is TGTGCTAGTGGTTTAAGAAGGGGAGGGTACGAGCAGTACTTC.

V usage is TRBV7-8 and J usage is TRBJ2-7; D possibly corresponds to TRBD1 (6 bases). V was trimmed by 5 bases and J by 2 bases, leaving 7 bases between them. CDR1 SGHVS and CDR2 FQNEAQ come from the germline V gene. The CDR3 is 12 residues long. The CDR3, as DNA: TGTGCCAGCAGCAGGGACACCTACGAGCAGTACTTC. Residues: CASSRDTYEQYF.

This chain joins TRBV5-1 and TRBJ2-1, with D possibly TRBD1 on 6 matching bases. The V gene's germline CDR1 is SGHRS and CDR2 YFSETQ. The CDR3 sequence is 13 residues long. Deletions cut 4 bases from V and 4 bases from J, with 9 bases between. The CDR3 here is CASSEDRYNEQFF. Here the CDR3 DNA reads TGCGCCAGCAGCGAGGACAGATACAATGAGCAGTTCTTC.

This clone was recorded only once. The gene calls are TRBV5-1 and TRBJ2-2; D not certain. This CDR3 contains 16 residues. Germline V gene lookup returns CDR1 SGHRS and CDR2 YFSETQ. V lost 5 bases to trimming and J lost 5 bases, with 19 bases between them. The CDR3 here is CASSWTSGSPTGELFF. CDR3 in DNA: TGCGCCAGCAGTTGGACGTCCGGGTCCCCTACCGGGGAGCTGTTTTTT.

The CDR3 bases are TGTGCCAGCAGTTACGGCAGATCAAATGAAAAACTGTTTTTT. Protein product: CASSYGRSNEKLFF. The V call is TRBV6-6, the J call TRBJ1-4, with D hard to call. Trimming took off 2 bases at V and 5 bases at J, with 9 bases between the two ends. This CDR3 spans 14 amino acids. Per the germline V gene, CDR1 is MNHNY and CDR2 is SVGAGI (reference sequence).

The count of this clone is one. The gene calls are TRBV6-6 and TRBJ1-4; D uncertain. Germline CDR1 is MNHNY and CDR2 is SVGAGI (reference sequence). The CDR3 is 12 residues long. V lost 0 bases and J lost 8, with 4 bases in between. CDR3 bases: TGTGCCAGCAGTTACTCCGGGGAAAAACTGTTTTTT. Protein product: CASSYSGEKLFF.

V and J are TRBV5-1 and TRBJ2-2, with D unclear. Per germline, CDR1 SGHRS and CDR2 YFSETQ. V was cut by 0 bases and J by 0 bases, with 6 bases left in between. This CDR3 spans 15 amino acids. The CDR3 DNA follows: TGCGCCAGCAGCTTGGGGCTGCCGAACACCGGGGAGCTGTTTTTT. Translation: CASSLGLPNTGELFF. Together with reference TRBV5-1 and TRBJ2-2, the CDR3 gives the full variable domain: KAGVTQTPRYLIKTRGQQVTLSCSPISGHRSVSWYQQTPGQGLQFLFEYFSETQRNKGNFPGRFSGRQFSNSRSEMNVSTLELGDSALYLCASSLGLPNTGELFFGEGSRLTVL.

The J gene is TRBJ1-2, the V gene TRBV28, with D perhaps TRBD1 (5 bases). CDR1 MDHEN and CDR2 SYDVKM come from the germline V gene. V lost 2 bases and J lost 5, with 9 bases in between. The CDR3 runs 13 residues. CDR3 in DNA: TGTGCCAGCAGTTTACGGGGCATTTATGGCTACACCTTC. Its translation is CASSLRGIYGYTF.